Presented here are 13 T cell receptor beta chains from one specimen sequenced in a study of blood T cell repertoires in COVID-19 (dated by TCRdb to the early 2020s). The protocol used for the library was the immunoSEQ multiplex PCR assay. What TCRdb holds here is the immuneACCESS table cut down to in-frame rearrangements. Part of the clones is not present; checked against another copy, under half of the missing clones reflect an unresolved V gene, and the others are unexplained. For this sample the table gives about 130,000 clones, of which roughly 80% were detected only once. The top ten clones comprise around 5.5% of the sample. Sequencing input: peripheral blood. The source is a man aged 60 to 75 with acute or convalescent COVID-19.

This clone has just one count. This CDR3 reads CASSQGHQETQYF. The CDR3 DNA reads as TGTGCCAGCAGTCAGGGTCACCAAGAGACCCAGTACTTC. V usage is TRBV2 and J usage is TRBJ2-5, with D perhaps matching TRBD1 (5 bases). Germline CDR1 is SNHLY and CDR2 is FYNNEI. The CDR3 is made up of 13 amino acids. Trimming took off 5 bases at V and 0 bases at J, with 7 bases between the two ends.

This clone was picked up a small number of times. The chain carries TRBV18 and TRBJ1-4; tentative D call: TRBD1 (6 bases). V was cut by 3 bases and J by 5 bases, with 13 bases left in between. The CDR3 length is 15 residues. Germline CDR1 is KGHSH and CDR2 is LQKENI. The CDR3: CASSPQGFGNEKLFF. The CDR3 bases are TGTGCCAGCTCACCTCAGGGGTTCGGAAATGAAAAACTGTTTTTT.

This clone was counted between two and nine times. The rearrangement links TRBV11-3 to TRBJ2-1; D gene ambiguous. The CDR3 runs to 13 residues. Trimming removed 0 bases from V and 7 bases from J, with 7 bases in between. Looked up from germline, CDR1 is SGHNT and CDR2 is YENEEA. Here the CDR3 reads CASSLDFTNEQFF. DNA of the CDR3: TGTGCCAGCAGCTTAGACTTCACAAATGAGCAGTTCTTC.

The J gene is TRBJ2-3, the V gene TRBV7-3; TRBD2 matches at 15 bases. CDR3 length: 16 amino acids. Germline CDR1 and CDR2: SGHTA and FQGTGA. V gave up 5 bases and J gave up 7 bases; unmatched junction bases: 7. The CDR3 region is CASSPGTSGGTHTQYF. CDR3 coding DNA: TGTGCCAGCAGCCCCGGGACTAGCGGGGGGACACATACGCAGTATTTT.

The CDR3 DNA sequence: TGTGCCAGCAGCCCCGCCTCGGGAGTCCCCACAGATACGCAGTATTTT. Translating it yields CASSPASGVPTDTQYF. V gene TRBV7-6 combines with J gene TRBJ2-3, with D perhaps matching TRBD2 (6 bases). The CDR3 has 16 amino acids. The V gene lost 5 bases and the J gene lost 2 bases, with 17 bases spanning the gap. Germline V lookup: CDR1 SGHVS, CDR2 FNYEAQ.

The V call is TRBV6-6, the J call TRBJ2-3; 8 nucleotides match TRBD2. Unmatched junction bases numbered 9, after V lost 5 bases and J lost 2 bases. This CDR3 is 16 amino acids long. Germline CDR1 reads MNHNY; CDR2 reads SVGAGI (reference sequence). CDR3 in DNA: TGTGCCAGCAGTCGGCCCAGCGGGAGCCCCACAGATACGCAGTATTTT. It encodes CASSRPSGSPTDTQYF.

The genes are TRBV11-2 and TRBJ1-5; 8 bases are shared with TRBD1. The CDR3 sequence is 15 residues long. The V segment lost 3 bases and the J segment 6 bases; nucleotides outside the gene matches: 7. CDR1 and CDR2 from the germline V gene are SGHAT and FQNNGV. The CDR3 DNA reads as TGTGCCAGCAGCTTGGGGCAGGGGGCATCTCAGCCCCAGCATTTT. It codes for CASSLGQGASQPQHF.

This chain joins TRBV18 and TRBJ2-1, with TRBD2 as a possible D gene (6 bases). This CDR3 contains 14 residues. CDR1 and CDR2 (germline): KGHSH, LQKENI. The ends were cut back, 2 bases at V and 10 bases at J, with 15 bases in the middle. For the CDR3, the DNA is TGTGCCAGCTCACCAAACTGGGGCGGGGACGAGCAGTTCTTC. As protein: CASSPNWGGDEQFF. Filled out from reference TRBV18 and TRBJ2-1, the complete variable domain reads NAGVMQNPRHLVRRRGQEARLRCSPMKGHSHVYWYRQLPEEGLKFMVYLQKENIIDESGMPKERFSAEFPKEGPSILRIQQVVRGDSAAYFCASSPNWGGDEQFFGPGTRLTVL.

The chain combines TRBV9 with TRBJ2-2, with D possibly TRBD1 on 5 matching bases. The CDR3 loop spans 13 amino acids. The ends were cut back, 3 bases at V and 5 bases at J, with 8 bases in the middle. The germline V gene encodes CDR1 SGDLS and CDR2 YYNGEE. Here the CDR3 reads CASSAQGTGELFF. CDR3 in DNA: TGTGCCAGCAGCGCGCAGGGTACCGGGGAGCTGTTTTTT.

Written as DNA, the CDR3 is TGCAGTGCTAGTTCTACGGGACAGGGGACCGAGCAGTACTTC. This gives the protein CSASSTGQGTEQYF. The V call is TRBV20-1, the J call TRBJ2-7; TRBD1 aligns across 10 bases. Trimming at V came to 3 bases and at J to 6 bases, leaving 8 bases not matched to a gene. Per the germline V gene, CDR1 is DFQATT and CDR2 is SNEGSKA (reference sequence). The CDR3 has 14 residues.

The chain is built from TRBV3-1 (or the pseudogene TRBV3-2) and TRBJ1-5; the D gene is possibly TRBD1 (6 bases). CDR1 LGHDT and CDR2 YNNKEL come from the germline V gene (reference sequence). The ends were cut back, 2 bases at V and 4 bases at J, with 15 bases in the middle. There are 16 residues in the CDR3. The CDR3 loop is CASSQNGGGRNQPQHF. CDR3 DNA: TGTGCCAGCAGCCAAAATGGGGGGGGCAGGAATCAGCCCCAGCATTTT.

The J gene is TRBJ2-7, the V gene TRBV27; TRBD1 aligns across 7 bases. The CDR3 has 17 amino acids. The trim removed 5 bases at V and 5 bases at J, leaving 18 bases unmatched. Germline V CDR1 and CDR2: MNHEY, SMNVEV (reference sequence). CDR3 nucleotides: TGTGCCAGCAGTCCAGACAAATACATGACAGGGAACGACGAGCAGTACTTC. Its protein product is CASSPDKYMTGNDEQYF.

The chain carries TRBV12-3 or TRBV12-4 and TRBJ1-2; D is unclear. The CDR3 spans 12 residues. V was clipped by 6 bases and J by 7 bases, with 12 bases between them. CDR3 nucleotides: TGTGCCAGCAGCCCGAGAGACATTGGCTACACCTTC. Protein product: CASSPRDIGYTF.